The TCR beta chain under discussion was sequenced for a study of PD-L1 blockade in urothelial cancer. Study details: About 85% of the roughly 30 patients comprised males who had bladder-origin urothelial cancer. A median approximately 140,000 T cells were found in blood samples.

Locally advanced or metastatic urothelial carcinoma was diagnosed in the patients. Produced via immunoSEQ multiplex PCR; TCRdb's table is partial and in-frame only. Here the sample spans more than 75,000 clones, approximately 90% being singletons. This clone was recorded only once. The CDR3 has 20 residues. Germline V gives CDR1 MDHEN, CDR2 SYDVKM. With 3 bases clipped from V and 3 bases from J, the junction kept 20 bases outside the gene matches. This chain links TRBV28 with TRBJ2-7; 10 bases line up with TRBD1. The sequenced sample was PBMCs, obtained around atezolizumab (anti-PD-L1) treatment. The TCR comes from a man in his 60s with urothelial cancer. CDR3 in DNA: TGTGCCAGCAGTTTTTCCGACAGGGGGCCGGGGCTCCTAGGAGGCTACGAGCAGTACTTC. It codes for CASSFSDRGPGLLGGYEQYF.